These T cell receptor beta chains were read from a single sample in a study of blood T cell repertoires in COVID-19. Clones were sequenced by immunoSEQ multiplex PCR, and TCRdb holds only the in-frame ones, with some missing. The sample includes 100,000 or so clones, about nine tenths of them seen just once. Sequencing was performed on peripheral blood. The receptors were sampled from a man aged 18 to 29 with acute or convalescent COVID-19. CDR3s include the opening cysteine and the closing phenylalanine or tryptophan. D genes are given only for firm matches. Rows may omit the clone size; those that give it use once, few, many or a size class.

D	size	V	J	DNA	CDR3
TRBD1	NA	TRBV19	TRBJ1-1	TGTGCCAGTAGTATGGGTAGCAGGGGGCCGGCTTTCTTT	CASSMGSRGPAFF
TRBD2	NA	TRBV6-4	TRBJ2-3	TGTGCCAGCAGTGAGGGTAAGCTAGCGGGGGGGGCCGAAGATACGCAGTATTTT	CASSEGKLAGGAEDTQYF
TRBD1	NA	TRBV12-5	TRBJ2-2	TGTGCTAGTGGTTTGGTACTCGGGACAGGGGCCGGGGAGCTGTTTTTT	CASGLVLGTGAGELFF
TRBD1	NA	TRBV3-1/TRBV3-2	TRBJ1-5	TGTGCCAGCAGCCCAACCGGGACAGGGGGCAGGCAGCCCCAGCATTTT	CASSPTGTGGRQPQHF
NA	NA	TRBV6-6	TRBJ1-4	TGTGCCAGTACCGAGGCCGACAATGAAAAACTGTTTTTT	CASTEADNEKLFF
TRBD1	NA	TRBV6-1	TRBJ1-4	TGTGCCAGCCGAGAAGTGACAGGGCCTTTCTGGCGGGCTAATGAAAAACTGTTTTTT	CASREVTGPFWRANEKLFF
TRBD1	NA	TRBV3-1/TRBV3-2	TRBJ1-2	TGTGCCAGCAACTCGGACAGGGACGATGGCTACACCTTC	CASNSDRDDGYTF
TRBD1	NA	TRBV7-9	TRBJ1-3	TGTGCCAGCAGCTTAGCCCAACAGGGGCCGGAGAGAAACACCATATATTTT	CASSLAQQGPERNTIYF
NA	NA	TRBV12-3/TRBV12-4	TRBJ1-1	TGTGCCAGCACCGGAGCCTTGAACACTGAAGCTTTCTTT	CASTGALNTEAFF
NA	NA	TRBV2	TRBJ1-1	TGTGCCAGCAGGGGGGACTGGAACACTGAAGCTTTCTTT	CASRGDWNTEAFF
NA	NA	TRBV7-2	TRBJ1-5	TGTGCCAGCAGCTCCCCCCGGGAGCCCCAGCATTTT	CASSSPREPQHF
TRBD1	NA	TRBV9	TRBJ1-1	TGTGCCAGCAGCGCAGACTTACAGGGGGCGCAGGACACTGAAGCTTTCTTT	CASSADLQGAQDTEAFF
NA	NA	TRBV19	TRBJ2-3	TGTGCCAGTACCCTTGGACAACCCACAGATACGCAGTATTTT	CASTLGQPTDTQYF
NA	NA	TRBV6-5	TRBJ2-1	TGTGCCAGCAGTTCCGTGGGGCAAGGGTCCCATGAGCAGTTCTTC	CASSSVGQGSHEQFF
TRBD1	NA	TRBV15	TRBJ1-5	TGTGCCACCAGCAGAGATCCGTGGACAGGGGGATATAGCAATCAGCCCCAGCATTTT	CATSRDPWTGGYSNQPQHF
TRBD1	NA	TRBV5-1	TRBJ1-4	TGCGCCAGCAGCTTGAGACAGGGGAGTAATGAAAAACTGTTTTTT	CASSLRQGSNEKLFF
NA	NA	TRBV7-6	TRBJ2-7	TGTGCCAGCAGCGCAGGACTTACCCGGATGTACGAGCAGTACTTC	CASSAGLTRMYEQYF
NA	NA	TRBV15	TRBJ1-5	TGTGCCACCAGCAGACCCCCTTATGAGCCCCAGCATTTT	CATSRPPYEPQHF
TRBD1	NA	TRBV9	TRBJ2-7	TGTGCCAGCAGCGTAGGGCAGGGGGCCTACGAGCAGTACTTC	CASSVGQGAYEQYF
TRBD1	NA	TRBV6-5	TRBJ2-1	TGTGCCAGCAGATACCCAGGGGGCAGGGATGAGCAGTTCTTC	CASRYPGGRDEQFF
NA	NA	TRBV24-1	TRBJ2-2	TGTGCCACCAGTGGTGACAGCCCATTCGGGGAGCTGTTTTTT	CATSGDSPFGELFF
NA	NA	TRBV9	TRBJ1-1	TGTGCCAGCAGCGCTCGGGAGGGGGGCACTGAAGCTTTCTTT	CASSAREGGTEAFF
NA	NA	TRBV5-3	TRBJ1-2	TGTGCCTCAAGCCATGCCACAGGGTTCTATGGCTACACCTTC	CASSHATGFYGYTF
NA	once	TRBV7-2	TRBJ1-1	TGTGCCAGCAGCTTATTAGGGGCGAACACTGAAGCTTTCTTT	CASSLLGANTEAFF
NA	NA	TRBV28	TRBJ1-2	TGTGCCAGCAGTTTCGAGGGCGGCTACACCTTC	CASSFEGGYTF
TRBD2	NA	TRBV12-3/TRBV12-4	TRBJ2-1	TGTGCCAGCACCTGGGGGGGGAATGAGCAGTTCTTC	CASTWGGNEQFF
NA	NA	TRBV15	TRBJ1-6	TGTGCCACCAGCCCCCGGACAGTTGTACGTTCACCCCTCCACTTT	CATSPRTVVRSPLHF
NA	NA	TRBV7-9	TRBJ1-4	TGTGCCAGCAGCTTAGCCCCGTTAGATGAAAAACTGTTTTTT	CASSLAPLDEKLFF
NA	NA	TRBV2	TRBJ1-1	TGTGCCAGCAGTGAAGCGGCGACAAAGTTGAACACTGAAGCTTTCTTT	CASSEAATKLNTEAFF
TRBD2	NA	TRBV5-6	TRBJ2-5	TGTGCCAGCAGCAGATTGGAAATAGCGGGTAGGGAGACCCAGTACTTC	CASSRLEIAGRETQYF
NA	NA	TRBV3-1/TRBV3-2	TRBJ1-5	TGTGCCAGCAGCCCCCTAGACAGATTAGGCCAGCCCCAGCATTTT	CASSPLDRLGQPQHF
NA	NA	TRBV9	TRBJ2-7	TGTGCCAGCAGCGTAGGAGGGGGGGATCGCTCCTACGAGCAGTACTTC	CASSVGGGDRSYEQYF
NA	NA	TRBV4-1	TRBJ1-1	TGCGCCAGCAGCCAAGAGATGGAGAGTGAAGCTTTCTTT	CASSQEMESEAFF
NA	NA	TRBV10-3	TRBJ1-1	TGTGCCATCAGTGAGTCTCGACAGGTGAACACTGAAGCTTTCTTT	CAISESRQVNTEAFF
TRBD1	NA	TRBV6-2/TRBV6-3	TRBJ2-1	TGTGCCAGCAGCCGGACAGGGAATATAGATGAGCAGTTCTTC	CASSRTGNIDEQFF
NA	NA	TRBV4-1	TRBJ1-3	TGCGCCAGCAGCCAAGAGAAGCCCCTCTCTGGAAACACCATATATTTT	CASSQEKPLSGNTIYF
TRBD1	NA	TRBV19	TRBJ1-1	TGTGCCAGTACCACGGACAGGGCGTTCATGAACACTGAAGCTTTCTTT	CASTTDRAFMNTEAFF
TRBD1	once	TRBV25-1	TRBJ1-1	TGTGCCAGCAGCCAGGGGGTAAACACTGAAGCTTTCTTT	CASSQGVNTEAFF
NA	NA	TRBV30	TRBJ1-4	TGTGCCTGGAGCGGAGGGGCCCGGGAAAAACTGTTTTTT	CAWSGGAREKLFF
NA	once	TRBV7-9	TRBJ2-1	TGTGCCAGCAGCTTAGCAGGCGAGGTTCCCTACTCCTACAATGAGCAGTTCTTC	CASSLAGEVPYSYNEQFF
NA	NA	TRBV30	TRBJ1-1	TGTGCCTGGGGAGGTACAGGAGCGAACACTGAAGCTTTCTTT	CAWGGTGANTEAFF
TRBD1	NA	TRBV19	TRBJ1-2	TGTGCCAGTAGTCCCCGACAGGGAGCGTGCACCTTC	CASSPRQGACTF
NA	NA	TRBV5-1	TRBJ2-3	TGCGCCAGCAGCTTGACAGGGAACACAGATACGCAGTATTTT	CASSLTGNTDTQYF
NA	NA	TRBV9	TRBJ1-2	TGTGCCAGCGGTGCGGGGCGGGGGTTCTATGGCTACACCTTC	CASGAGRGFYGYTF
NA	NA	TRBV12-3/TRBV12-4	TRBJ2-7	TGTGCCAGCAGTTTCCGCTACCCCTACGAGCAGTACTTC	CASSFRYPYEQYF
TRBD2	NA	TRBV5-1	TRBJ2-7	TGCGCCAGCAGCCCCCGCGGGGGGAGAGGCTACGAGCAGTACTTC	CASSPRGGRGYEQYF
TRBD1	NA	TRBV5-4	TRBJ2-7	TGTGCCAGCAGCTGGGGGACAGGGTCCTACGAGCAGTACTTC	CASSWGTGSYEQYF
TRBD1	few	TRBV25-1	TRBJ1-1	TGTGCCAGCAGTGAATCGTACAGGGGGCTCTCGAACACTGAAGCTTTCTTT	CASSESYRGLSNTEAFF
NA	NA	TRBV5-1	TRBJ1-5	TGCGCCAGCACCCTACAGACAGCTTGCTATAGCAATCAGCCCCAGCATTTT	CASTLQTACYSNQPQHF
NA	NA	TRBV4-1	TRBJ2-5	TGTGCCAGCAGCCAAGTTGTGGGGGGGGCGAGTGAGACCCAGTACTTC	CASSQVVGGASETQYF
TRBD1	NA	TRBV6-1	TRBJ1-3	TGTGCCAGCAGTGAATCTCAGGGGGCAATTGGAAACACCATATATTTT	CASSESQGAIGNTIYF